This entry is about one T cell receptor beta chain. Its cognate antigen is unknown. This CDR3 contains 14 residues. Germline-derived CDR1 and CDR2 are MGHDK and SYGVNS. The germline V and J ends were trimmed by 1 base and 8 bases, with 14 bases remaining between them. This record belongs to a study of blood T cells in healthy people across ages. Study-wide results and caveats: Naive T cell percentage showed a strong correlation with the diversity of TCR beta.

A second PCR of roughly 7 to 11 cycles used a sample-barcoded 5' primer and a J-beta primer mix. Every molecule of cDNA carried a tag from a template-switch adaptor with 12 random nucleotides. Using its own MiXCR run on the 5' RACE reads, TCRdb lists one record per CDR3 protein. Of approximately 360,000 distinct CDR3 sequences in the sample, over 45% were seen once. The TCR comes from a man aged 55 to 70 in good health. The sample consisted of blood. V is TRBV25-1 and J is TRBJ1-2, with unresolved D. The CDR3 bases are TGTGCCAGCAGTGAATTGTACCGGGCGTCGGGCTACACCTTC. It is translated as CASSELYRASGYTF.